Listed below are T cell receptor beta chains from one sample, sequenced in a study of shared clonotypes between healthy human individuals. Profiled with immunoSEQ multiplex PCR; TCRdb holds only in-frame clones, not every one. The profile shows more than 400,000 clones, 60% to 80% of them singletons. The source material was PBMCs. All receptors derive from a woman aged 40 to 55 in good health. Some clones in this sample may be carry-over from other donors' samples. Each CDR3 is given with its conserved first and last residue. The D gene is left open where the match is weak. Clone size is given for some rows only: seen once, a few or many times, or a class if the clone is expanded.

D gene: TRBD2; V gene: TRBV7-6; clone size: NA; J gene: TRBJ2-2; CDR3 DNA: TGTGCCAGCAGCTCAACCGGTGGTGTGGGCGGGGGAGCCGGGGAGCTGTTTTTT; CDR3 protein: CASSSTGGVGGGAGELFF
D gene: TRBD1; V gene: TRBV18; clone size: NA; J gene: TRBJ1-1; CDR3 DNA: TGTGCCAGCTCACCTAGACAGGGGGTTGAAGCTTTCTTT; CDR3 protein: CASSPRQGVEAFF
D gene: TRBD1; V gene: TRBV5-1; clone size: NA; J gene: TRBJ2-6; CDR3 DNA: TGCGCCAGCAGTCCGGACAGGGCCTCTGGGGCCAACGTCCTGACTTTC; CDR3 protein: CASSPDRASGANVLTF
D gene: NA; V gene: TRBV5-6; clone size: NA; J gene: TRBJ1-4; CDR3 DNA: TGTGCCAGCAGCTTGATCGGAAATGAAAAACTGTTTTTT; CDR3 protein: CASSLIGNEKLFF
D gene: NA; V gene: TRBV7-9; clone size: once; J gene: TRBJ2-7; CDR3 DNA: TGTGCCAGCAGCCCACGAGGCAACTACGAGCAGTACTTC; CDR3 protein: CASSPRGNYEQYF
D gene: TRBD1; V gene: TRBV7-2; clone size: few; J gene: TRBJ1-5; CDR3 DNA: TGTGCCAGCAGCTTAGAGGGACAGGGGATTCAGCCCCAGCATTTT; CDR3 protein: CASSLEGQGIQPQHF
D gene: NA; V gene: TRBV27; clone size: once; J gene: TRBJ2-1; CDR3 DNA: TGTGCCAGCGTCAGGAGGGCTGACTCCTACAATGAGCAGTTCTTC; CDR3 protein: CASVRRADSYNEQFF
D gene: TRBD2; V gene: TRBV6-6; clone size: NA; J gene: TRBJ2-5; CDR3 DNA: TGTGCCAGCAGTGACGGACTAGCGGAGACCCAGTACTTC; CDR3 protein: CASSDGLAETQYF
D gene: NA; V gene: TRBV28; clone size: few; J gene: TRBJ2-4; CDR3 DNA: TGTGCCAGCAGTTTCTGGCGGGAAGCTTCCATTCAGTACTTC; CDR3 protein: CASSFWREASIQYF
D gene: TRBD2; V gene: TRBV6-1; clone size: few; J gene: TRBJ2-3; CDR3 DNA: TGTGCCAGCGCAACTAGCGAGGTTGCAGATACGCAGTATTTT; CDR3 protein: CASATSEVADTQYF
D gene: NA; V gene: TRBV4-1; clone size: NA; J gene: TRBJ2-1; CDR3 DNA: TGCGCCAGCAGCCAAGATCGGGGGACAGTGGTCTACAATGAGCAGTTCTTC; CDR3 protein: CASSQDRGTVVYNEQFF
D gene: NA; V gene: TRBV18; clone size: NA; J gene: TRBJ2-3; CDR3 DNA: TGTGCCAGCTCGGAAGGGACCGCGGCTACGCAGTATTTT; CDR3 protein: CASSEGTAATQYF
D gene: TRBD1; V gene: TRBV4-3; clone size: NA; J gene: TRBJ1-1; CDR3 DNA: TGCGCCAGCAGCCAAGCTTTGGGGGCAGGGGGCTGGGACACTGAAGCTTTCTTT; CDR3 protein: CASSQALGAGGWDTEAFF
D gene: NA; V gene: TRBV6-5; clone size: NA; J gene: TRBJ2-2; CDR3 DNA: TGTGCCAGCAGTTTACGTACAGGGTGGGGGGAGCTGTTTTTT; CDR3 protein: CASSLRTGWGELFF
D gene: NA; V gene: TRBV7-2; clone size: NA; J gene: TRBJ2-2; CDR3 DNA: TGTGCCAGCAGCTTAATTTCCGGGGAGCTGTTTTTT; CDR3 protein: CASSLISGELFF
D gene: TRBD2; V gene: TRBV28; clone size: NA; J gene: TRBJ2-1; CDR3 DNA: TGTGCCAGCAGTTTACACGGGAGGTGGAATGAGCAGTTCTTC; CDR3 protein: CASSLHGRWNEQFF
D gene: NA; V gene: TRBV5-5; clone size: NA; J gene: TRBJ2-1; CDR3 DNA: TGTGCCAGCAGTCAAGGACAGTACAATGAGCAGTTCTTC; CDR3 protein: CASSQGQYNEQFF
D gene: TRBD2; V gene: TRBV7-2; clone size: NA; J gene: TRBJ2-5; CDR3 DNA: TGTGCCAGCAGCTTAGGGACGGGAGCGGGAGTGCATGAAGAGACCCAGTACTTC; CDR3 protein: CASSLGTGAGVHEETQYF
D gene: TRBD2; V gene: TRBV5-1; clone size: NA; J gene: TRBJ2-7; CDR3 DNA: TGCGCCAGCAGCTTGGAGCGGGGAGGGGTTTACGAGCAGTACTTC; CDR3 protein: CASSLERGGVYEQYF
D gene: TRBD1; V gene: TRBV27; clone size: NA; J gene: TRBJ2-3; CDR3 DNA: TGTGCCAGCAGTCAGAGGACAGGGCCAGATACGCAGTATTTT; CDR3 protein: CASSQRTGPDTQYF
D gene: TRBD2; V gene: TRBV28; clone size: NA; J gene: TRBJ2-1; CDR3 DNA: TGTGCCAGCAGTTTCGGGGGGAAAGCGGGAGGGAATGAGCAGTTCTTC; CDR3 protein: CASSFGGKAGGNEQFF
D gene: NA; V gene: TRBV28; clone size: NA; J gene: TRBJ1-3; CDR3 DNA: TGTGCCAGCAGAAAGCCGGACCGAAACACCATATATTTT; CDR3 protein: CASRKPDRNTIYF
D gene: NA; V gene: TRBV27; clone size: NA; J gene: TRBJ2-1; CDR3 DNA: TGTGCCAGCAGAACAGGGAGTCCGGATGAGCAGTTCTTC; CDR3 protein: CASRTGSPDEQFF
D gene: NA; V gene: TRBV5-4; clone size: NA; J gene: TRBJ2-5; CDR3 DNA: TGTGCCAGCAGCTTGCAACTGCAAGAGACCCAGTACTTC; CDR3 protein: CASSLQLQETQYF
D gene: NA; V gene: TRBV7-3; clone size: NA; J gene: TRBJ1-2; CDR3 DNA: TGTGCCAGCAGCGAGGGACAAGGCGGCTACACCTTC; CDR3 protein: CASSEGQGGYTF
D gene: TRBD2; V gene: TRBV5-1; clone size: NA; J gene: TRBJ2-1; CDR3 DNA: TGCGCCAGCAGCTTGGCTAGCGGGAGGGATTACAATGAGCAGTTCTTC; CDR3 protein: CASSLASGRDYNEQFF
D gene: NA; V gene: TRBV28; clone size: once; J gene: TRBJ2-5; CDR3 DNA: TGTGCCAGCAGGGGGGGTTGGGGAGAGACCCAGTACTTC; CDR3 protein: CASRGGWGETQYF
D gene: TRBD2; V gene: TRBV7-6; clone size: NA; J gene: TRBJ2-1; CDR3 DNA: TGTGCCAGCAGCTTACGGGTGGGATGGACTAGCGAGGGTGAGCAGTTCTTC; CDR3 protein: CASSLRVGWTSEGEQFF
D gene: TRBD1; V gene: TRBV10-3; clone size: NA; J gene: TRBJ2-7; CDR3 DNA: TGTGCCATCAGCCCCGGGGACAGGGGTTCCTACGAGCAGTACTTC; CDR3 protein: CAISPGDRGSYEQYF
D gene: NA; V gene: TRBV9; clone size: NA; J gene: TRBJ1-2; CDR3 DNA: TGTGCCAGCAGCCCCCATGGGCCGACTGGTGGCTACACCTTC; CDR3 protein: CASSPHGPTGGYTF
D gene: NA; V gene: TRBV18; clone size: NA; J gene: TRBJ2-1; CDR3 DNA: TGTGCCAGCTCCCTACCATTCGGGTCCTACTCCTACAATGAGCAGTTCTTC; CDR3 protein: CASSLPFGSYSYNEQFF
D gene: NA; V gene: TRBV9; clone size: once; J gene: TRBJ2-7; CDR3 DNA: TGTGCCAGCAGCGTAGGGGGCAGGACAGACTACGAGCAGTACTTC; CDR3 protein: CASSVGGRTDYEQYF
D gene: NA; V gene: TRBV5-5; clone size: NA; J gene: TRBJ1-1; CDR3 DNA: TGTGCCAGCAGCTTGGTCTCGATGAACACTGAAGCTTTCTTT; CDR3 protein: CASSLVSMNTEAFF
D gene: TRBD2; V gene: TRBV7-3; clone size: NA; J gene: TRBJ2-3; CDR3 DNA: TGTGCCAGCAGCTCCCACGGGGGGTCTAGCACAGATACGCAGTATTTT; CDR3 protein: CASSSHGGSSTDTQYF
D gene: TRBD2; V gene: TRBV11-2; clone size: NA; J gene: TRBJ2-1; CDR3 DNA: TGTGCCAGCAGCTTAGGAATCAGCGGGGGCTACAATGAGCAGTTCTTC; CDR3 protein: CASSLGISGGYNEQFF
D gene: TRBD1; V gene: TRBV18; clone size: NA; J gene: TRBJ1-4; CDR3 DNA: TGTGCCAGCTCACCCCGCCTAGGGGGACAGGATGAAAAACTGTTTTTT; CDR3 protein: CASSPRLGGQDEKLFF
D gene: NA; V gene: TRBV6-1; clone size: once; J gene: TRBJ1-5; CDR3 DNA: TGTGCCGGCAGTAGATACTATAGCAATCAGCCCCAGCATTTT; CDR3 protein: CAGSRYYSNQPQHF
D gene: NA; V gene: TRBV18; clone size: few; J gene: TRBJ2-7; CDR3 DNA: TGTGCCAGCTCACCACCTGGGGAAGCGTACGAGCAGTACTTC; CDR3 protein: CASSPPGEAYEQYF
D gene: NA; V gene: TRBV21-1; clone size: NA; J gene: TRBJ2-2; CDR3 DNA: TGTGCCAGCAGTAAAAACGGGAGGGCCGTTACCGGGGAGCTGTTTTTT; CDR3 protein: CASSKNGRAVTGELFF
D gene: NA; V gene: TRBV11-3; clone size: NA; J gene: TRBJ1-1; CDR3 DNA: TGTGCCAGCAGCCACAGGGTTTACACTGAAGCTTTCTTT; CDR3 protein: CASSHRVYTEAFF
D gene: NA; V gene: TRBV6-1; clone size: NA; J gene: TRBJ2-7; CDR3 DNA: TGTGCCAGCAGAGATACGAGAGTGGGCCCCTACGAGCAGTACTTC; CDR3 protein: CASRDTRVGPYEQYF
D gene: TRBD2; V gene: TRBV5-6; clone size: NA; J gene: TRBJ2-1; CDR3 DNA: TGTGCCAGCAGCCGCGGCGCTAGCGGGAACAATGAGCAGTTCTTC; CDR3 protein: CASSRGASGNNEQFF
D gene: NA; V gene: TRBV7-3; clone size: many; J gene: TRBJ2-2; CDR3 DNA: TGTGCCAGCAGCGCAGGGATGGACACCGGGGAGCTGTTTTTT; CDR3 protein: CASSAGMDTGELFF
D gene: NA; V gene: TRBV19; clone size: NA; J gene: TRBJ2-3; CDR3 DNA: TGTGCCAGTAGTTTTGGTGTTCCAGATACGCAGTATTTT; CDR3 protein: CASSFGVPDTQYF
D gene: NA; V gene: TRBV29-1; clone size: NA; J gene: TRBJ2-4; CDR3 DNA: TGCAGCGTAGAAGGGCACAACATTCAGTACTTC; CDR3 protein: CSVEGHNIQYF
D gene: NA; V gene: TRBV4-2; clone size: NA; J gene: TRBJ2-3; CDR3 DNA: TGTGCCAGCAGCCAAGATTGGAGGGATACGCAGTATTTT; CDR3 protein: CASSQDWRDTQYF
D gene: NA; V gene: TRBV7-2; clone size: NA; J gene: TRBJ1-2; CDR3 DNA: TGTGCCAGCAGCTTACAAACCGCGGCTACTAACTATGGCTACACCTTC; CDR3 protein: CASSLQTAATNYGYTF
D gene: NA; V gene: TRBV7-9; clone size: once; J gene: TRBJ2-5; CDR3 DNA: TGTGCCAGCAGCTCCTTAGCCGGGAGTGAGACCCAGTACTTC; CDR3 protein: CASSSLAGSETQYF
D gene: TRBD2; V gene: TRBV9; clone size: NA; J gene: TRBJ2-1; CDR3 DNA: TGTGCCAGCAGCGTGACTAGCGCTAACAATGAGCAGTTCTTC; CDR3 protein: CASSVTSANNEQFF
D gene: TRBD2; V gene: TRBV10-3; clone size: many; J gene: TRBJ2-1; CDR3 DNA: TGTGCCATCAGTGCCATTAGCGGGAGGAAGGACAATGAGCAGTTCTTC; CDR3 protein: CAISAISGRKDNEQFF
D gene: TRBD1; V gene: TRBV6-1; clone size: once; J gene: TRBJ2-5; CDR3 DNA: TGTGCCAGCAGCCGGGACAGAGAAGAGACCCAGTACTTC; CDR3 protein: CASSRDREETQYF
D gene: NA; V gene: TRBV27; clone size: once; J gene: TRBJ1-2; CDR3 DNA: TGTGCCAGCAGAACCGCGGGTGGCTACACCTTC; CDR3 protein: CASRTAGGYTF
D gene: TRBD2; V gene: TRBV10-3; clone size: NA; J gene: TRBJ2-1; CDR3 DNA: TGTGCCACCGAACTCGTTGCAGCTAGCGGGGGATCCTACAATGAGCAGTTCTTC; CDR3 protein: CATELVAASGGSYNEQFF
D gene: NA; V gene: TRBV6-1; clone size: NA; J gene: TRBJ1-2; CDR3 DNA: TGTGCCATAAGGGCGTGGCAGCTTGACTATGGCTACACCTTC; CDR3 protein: CAIRAWQLDYGYTF
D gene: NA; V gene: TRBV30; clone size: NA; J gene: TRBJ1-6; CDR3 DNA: TGTGCCTGCACAAGAGGGGGGGCTTCACCCCTCCACTTT; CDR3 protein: CACTRGGASPLHF